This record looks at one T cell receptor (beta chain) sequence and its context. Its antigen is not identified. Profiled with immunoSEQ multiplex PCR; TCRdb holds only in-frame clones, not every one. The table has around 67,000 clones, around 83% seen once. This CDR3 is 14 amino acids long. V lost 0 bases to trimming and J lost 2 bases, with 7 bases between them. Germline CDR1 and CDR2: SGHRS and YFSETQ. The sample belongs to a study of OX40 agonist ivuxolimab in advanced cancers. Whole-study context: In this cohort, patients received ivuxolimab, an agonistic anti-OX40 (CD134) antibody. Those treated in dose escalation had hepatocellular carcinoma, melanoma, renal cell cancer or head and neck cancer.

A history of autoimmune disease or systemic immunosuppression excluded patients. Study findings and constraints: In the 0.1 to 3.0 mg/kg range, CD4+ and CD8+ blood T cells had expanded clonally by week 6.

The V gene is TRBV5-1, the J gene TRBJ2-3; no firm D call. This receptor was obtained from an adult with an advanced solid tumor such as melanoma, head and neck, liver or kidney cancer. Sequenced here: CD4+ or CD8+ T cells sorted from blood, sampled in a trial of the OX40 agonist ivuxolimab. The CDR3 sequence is CASSLGQNTDTQYF. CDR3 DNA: TGCGCCAGCAGCTTGGGGCAGAACACAGATACGCAGTATTTT.